The 23 T cell receptor beta chains below were found in one sample sequenced in a study of blood T cell repertoires in COVID-19. The table came from immunoSEQ multiplex PCR; TCRdb's copy has only in-frame clones and leaves some out. Altogether around 400,000 clones are present, more than 75% being singletons, with the ten largest covering approximately 2.4%. The sample taken for sequencing was peripheral blood. These receptors were taken from a woman aged 55-69 years with COVID-19, enrolled during active disease.

The V gene is TRBV7-2, the J gene TRBJ1-3, with D perhaps TRBD1 (6 bases). Germline CDR1 is SGHTA and CDR2 is FQGNSA. Trimming took off 5 bases at V and 2 bases at J, with 10 bases between the two ends. This CDR3 contains 14 residues. CDR3 sequence (DNA): TGTGCCAGCAGCCAGACAGGAACTGGAAACACCATATATTTT. Protein: CASSQTGTGNTIYF.

The chain combines TRBV18 with TRBJ1-5; D is uncertain. The germline V gene has CDR1 KGHSH and CDR2 LQKENI. Trimming left V 3 bases short and J 2 bases short, with 8 bases between. The CDR3 sequence is 14 residues long. The DNA for the CDR3 is TGTGCCAGCTCACCGAGTCAGGGCAATCAGCCCCAGCATTTT. This encodes CASSPSQGNQPQHF.

This clone was detected once. The rearrangement joins TRBV7-7 to TRBJ2-2; the match to TRBD2 covers 12 bases. V was pared by 5 bases and J by 3 bases, with 10 bases of the junction left unmatched. The CDR3 has 18 amino acids. The germline CDR1 and CDR2 sequences are SSHAT and FNYEAQ (reference sequence). CDR3 in amino acids: CASSTVLAGGPDTGELFF. The CDR3 DNA reads TGTGCCAGCAGCACCGTTCTAGCGGGGGGGCCCGACACCGGGGAGCTGTTTTTT.

This clone was counted a single time. This chain connects TRBV11-2 to TRBJ2-3, with 16 bases lining up with TRBD2. Trimming removed 5 bases from V and 4 bases from J; junction bases left unmatched: 9. CDR1 and CDR2 from the germline V gene are SGHAT and FQNNGV. The CDR3 sequence is 18 residues long. CDR3 region: CASSRPGLAGGQADTQYF. Written as DNA, the CDR3 is TGTGCCAGCAGCCGGCCGGGACTAGCGGGGGGGCAGGCAGATACGCAGTATTTT.

This clone was found once. The V and J genes are TRBV3-1 (or the pseudogene TRBV3-2) and TRBJ2-3, with a possible D match to TRBD2 (7 bases). V dropped 4 bases and J dropped 2 bases, with 10 bases sitting between them. The germline CDR1 and CDR2 sequences are LGHDT and YNNKEL (reference sequence). This CDR3 comprises 14 residues. The CDR3 is CASSPAGATDTQYF. As DNA, the CDR3 is TGTGCCAGCAGCCCTGCGGGGGCCACAGATACGCAGTATTTT.

Notes on this clone: The identical CDR3 is also encoded by other nucleotide sequences in the sample. V and J are TRBV14 and TRBJ1-2; D not certain. From germline, CDR1 is SGHDN and CDR2 FVKESK. Trimming left V 1 base short and J 2 bases short, with 5 bases between. CDR3 length equals 13 residues. CDR3 sequence: CASSQVRNYGYTF. The CDR3 DNA reads as TGTGCCAGCAGCCAAGTGCGGAACTATGGCTACACCTTC.

The chain recombines TRBV25-1 with TRBJ2-2, with TRBD1 matching 9 bases. This CDR3 is built from 14 residues. Trimming took 8 bases from V and 7 from J; bases not matched to a gene: 8. Germline values: CDR1 MGHDK, CDR2 SYGVNS. The CDR3 DNA reads as TGTGCCAGCGTCCGGGACAGGGCCGGCGGGGAGCTGTTTTTT. Protein product: CASVRDRAGGELFF.

This clone has only one observation. The chain combines TRBV11-2 with TRBJ2-4, with TRBD2 as a possible D gene (7 bases). Germline V CDR1 and CDR2: SGHAT, FQNNGV. CDR3 size: 17 residues. With 1 base removed from V and 2 bases from J, the gap between germline ends came to 15 bases. The CDR3 nucleotides read TGTGCCAGCAGCTTAGGTGTCCGCGGGGGCACCAAAAACATTCAGTACTTC. Its protein is CASSLGVRGGTKNIQYF.

The chain combines TRBV7-9 with TRBJ2-7; perhaps TRBD2 as D (6 bases). Germline assignment: CDR1 SEHNR and CDR2 FQNEAQ (reference sequence). Trimming removed 5 bases from V and 5 bases from J, with 16 bases in between. The CDR3 runs 14 residues. The CDR3 is CASSTDWTGDEQYF. Here the CDR3 DNA reads TGTGCCAGCAGCACCGACTGGACGGGGGACGAGCAGTACTTC. Based on the CDR3 plus reference TRBV7-9 and TRBJ2-7, the full variable domain is DTGVSQNPRHKITKRGQNVTFRCDPISEHNRLYWYRQTLGQGPEFLTYFQNEAQLEKSRLLSDRFSAERPKGSFSTLEIQRTEQGDSAMYLCASSTDWTGDEQYFGPGTRLTVT.

The chain has TRBV6-5 and TRBJ2-5, with D unresolved. Germline V gives CDR1 MNHEY, CDR2 SVGAGI. The V gene lost 3 bases and the J gene lost 2 bases, with 7 bases spanning the gap. This CDR3 contains 13 residues. DNA of the CDR3: TGTGCCAGCAGTTATCAACTTCAAGAGACCCAGTACTTC. This sequence encodes CASSYQLQETQYF.

The rearrangement uses TRBV9 and TRBJ1-6; a weak D match, TRBD1 (5 bases). V lost 0 bases, J lost 14 bases, and 21 bases lay in between. The CDR3 totals 16 residues. The germline V gene encodes CDR1 SGDLS and CDR2 YYNGEE. DNA for the CDR3: TGTGCCAGCAGCGTAGGTGACAGACGGTCTAATTCGGCCCTCCACTTT. Translating it yields CASSVGDRRSNSALHF.

The chain has TRBV30 and TRBJ2-3, with D possibly being TRBD1 (6 bases). This CDR3 has 16 amino acids. Trimming stripped 2 bases from V and 4 bases from J, with 19 bases between. In germline, CDR1 is GTSNPN, CDR2 SVGIG (reference sequence). CDR3 region: CAWSRPQGRFADTQYF. As DNA, the CDR3 is TGTGCCTGGAGTCGCCCCCAGGGGCGCTTTGCAGATACGCAGTATTTT.

This clone showed up just a few times. The rearrangement links TRBV7-2 to TRBJ1-1, with D possibly TRBD1 on 6 matching bases. Germline V gene sequence: CDR1 SGHTA, CDR2 FQGNSA. The CDR3 contains 15 residues. V was shortened by 5 bases and J by 1 base, with 14 bases between the two germline ends. The chain's CDR3 is CASSPRRQENTEAFF. Written as DNA, the CDR3 is TGTGCCAGCAGCCCGAGAAGACAGGAGAACACTGAAGCTTTCTTT.

The chain has TRBV6-5 and TRBJ2-1; tentatively, D is TRBD1 (6 bases). From germline, CDR1 is MNHEY and CDR2 SVGAGI. V was clipped by 0 bases and J by 4 bases, with 13 bases between them. This CDR3 is 16 amino acids long. The DNA of the CDR3 is TGTGCCAGCAGTTACTCGGGGCAGGGGTATTACAATGAGCAGTTCTTC. Amino acids: CASSYSGQGYYNEQFF.

This chain uses TRBV7-8 with TRBJ1-2, with D tentatively TRBD1 (6 bases). Trimming left V 7 bases short and J 8 bases short, with 20 bases between. Looked up from germline, CDR1 is SGHVS and CDR2 is FQNEAQ. The CDR3 runs 14 residues. Written as DNA, the CDR3 is TGTGCCAGCACCAAAAACCGGGACAACTGGGGCTACACCTTC. This sequence encodes CASTKNRDNWGYTF. The full variable domain, its missing parts supplied by reference TRBV7-8 and TRBJ1-2, is GAGVSQSPRYKVAKRGQDVALRCDPISGHVSLFWYQQALGQGPEFLTYFQNEAQLDKSGLPSDRFFAERPEGSVSTLKIQRTQQEDSAVYLCASTKNRDNWGYTFGSGTRLTVV.

There are many counts of this clone. The chain joins TRBV14 to TRBJ2-6; 7 bases are a match to TRBD2. Germline V CDR1 and CDR2: SGHDN, FVKESK. The CDR3 covers 18 residues. After removal of 1 base from V and 2 bases from J, the junction contained 8 bases not matched to a gene. CDR3 in DNA: TGTGCCAGCAGCCAAGTTCGACTAGCCCATCCTGGGGCCAACGTCCTGACTTTC. Encoded protein: CASSQVRLAHPGANVLTF. The full variable domain, completed using reference TRBV14 and TRBJ2-6, is EAGVTQFPSHSVIEKGQTVTLRCDPISGHDNLYWYRRVMGKEIKFLLHFVKESKQDESGMPNNRFLAERTGGTYSTLKVQPAELEDSGVYFCASSQVRLAHPGANVLTFGAGSRLTVL.

This chain joins TRBV29-1 and TRBJ1-1; D not certain. Per the germline V gene, CDR1 is SQVTM and CDR2 is ANQGSEA. CDR3 length equals 13 residues. V was cut by 6 bases and J by 0 bases, with 11 bases left in between. This chain's CDR3 is CSVGVALNTEAFF. As DNA, the CDR3 is TGCAGCGTCGGGGTGGCTTTGAACACTGAAGCTTTCTTT.

V and J are TRBV6-5 and TRBJ2-2, with D perhaps TRBD1 (6 bases). From germline, CDR1 is MNHEY and CDR2 SVGAGI. The CDR3 has 14 residues. The V end lost 6 bases, the J end lost 5 bases, and 13 bases lay between the germline ends. CDR3: CASRTGRSTGELFF. The CDR3 DNA sequence: TGTGCCAGCAGGACAGGCCGCTCAACCGGGGAGCTGTTTTTT.

V gene TRBV5-8 combines with J gene TRBJ2-7; TRBD1 matches at 9 bases. Germline loops: CDR1 SGHTS, CDR2 YDEGEE. The CDR3 totals 15 residues. V lost 2 bases to trimming and J lost 3 bases; unmatched junction nucleotides: 6. Here the CDR3 DNA reads TGTGCCAGCAGCTTAGGGGGACAGGGAATCTACGAGCAGTACTTC. Protein product: CASSLGGQGIYEQYF.

The V and J genes are TRBV28 and TRBJ1-5; 8 bases are shared with TRBD1. In germline, CDR1 is MDHEN, CDR2 SYDVKM. Germline trimming cut 4 bases from V and 6 bases from J; bases unmatched to any gene: 8. The CDR3 has 15 residues. The DNA for the CDR3 is TGTGCCAGCAGTTCTCGATTCACAGGGGGTCAGCCCCAGCATTTT. The encoded protein is CASSSRFTGGQPQHF.

This sequence joins TRBV28 and TRBJ1-5; tentative D call: TRBD1 (6 bases). Per the germline V gene, CDR1 is MDHEN and CDR2 is SYDVKM. The CDR3 extends over 13 amino acids. Trimming took 5 bases from V and 8 from J, leaving 13 bases between them. CDR3 residues: CASSLTGFKPQHF. In nucleotides, the CDR3 is TGTGCCAGCAGTCTGACAGGCTTTAAGCCCCAGCATTTT.

The chain is built from TRBV2 and TRBJ1-2; 8 bases fit TRBD1. CDR3 length equals 15 residues. V trimming: 2 bases; J trimming: 4 bases; junction bases outside the gene matches: 6. Germline V gene lookup returns CDR1 SNHLY and CDR2 FYNNEI. CDR3 coding DNA: TGTGCCAGCAGTGAACGGACAGGGATCGTCTATGGCTACACCTTC. Protein product: CASSERTGIVYGYTF.

This chain connects TRBV5-8 to TRBJ1-1; no firm D call. The V and J ends lost 4 bases and 2 bases respectively, with 12 bases between them. This CDR3 comprises 14 residues. The V gene's germline CDR1 is SGHTS and CDR2 YDEGEE. In nucleotides, the CDR3 is TGTGCCAGCAGCGTCCGGGTCAGAAACACTGAAGCTTTCTTT. Protein: CASSVRVRNTEAFF.